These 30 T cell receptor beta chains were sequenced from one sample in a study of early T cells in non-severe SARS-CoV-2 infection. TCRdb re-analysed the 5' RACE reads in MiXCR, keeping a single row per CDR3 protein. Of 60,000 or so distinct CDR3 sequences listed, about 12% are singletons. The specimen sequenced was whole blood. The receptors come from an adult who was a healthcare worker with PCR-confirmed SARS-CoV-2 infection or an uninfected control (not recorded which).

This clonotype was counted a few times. The CDR3, as DNA: TGTGCCACCAGCAAGGAGGACAGGAGCTTTTATCCCCTCCACTTT. Protein sequence: CATSKEDRSFYPLHF. The V gene is TRBV15, the J gene TRBJ1-6; 7 bases map to TRBD1. From germline, CDR1 is LNHNV and CDR2 YYDKDF (reference sequence). The trim removed 4 bases at V and 13 bases at J, leaving 13 bases unmatched. CDR3 length: 15 amino acids.

The CDR3 coding sequence is TGTGCCAGCTCACCCCAAGGACAGGGGGGTTACGAGCAGTACTTC. Its translation: CASSPQGQGGYEQYF. The V call is TRBV18, the J call TRBJ2-7; 10 bases agree with TRBD1. There are 15 residues in the CDR3. V was clipped by 3 bases and J by 4 bases; unmatched bases: 6. Per the germline V gene, CDR1 is KGHSH and CDR2 is LQKENI.

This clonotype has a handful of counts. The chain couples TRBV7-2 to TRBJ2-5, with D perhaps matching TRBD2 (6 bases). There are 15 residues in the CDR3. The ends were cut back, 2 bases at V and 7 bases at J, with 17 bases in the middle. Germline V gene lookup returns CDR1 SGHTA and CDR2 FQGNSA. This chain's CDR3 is CASSLTVGSGGTQYF. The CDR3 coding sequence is TGTGCCAGCAGCTTAACAGTAGGGTCCGGGGGGACCCAGTACTTC. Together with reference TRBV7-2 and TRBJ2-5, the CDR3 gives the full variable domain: GAGVSQSPSNKVTEKGKDVELRCDPISGHTALYWYRQSLGQGLEFLIYFQGNSAPDKSGLPSDRFSAERTGGSVSTLTIQRTQQEDSAVYLCASSLTVGSGGTQYFGPGTRLLVL.

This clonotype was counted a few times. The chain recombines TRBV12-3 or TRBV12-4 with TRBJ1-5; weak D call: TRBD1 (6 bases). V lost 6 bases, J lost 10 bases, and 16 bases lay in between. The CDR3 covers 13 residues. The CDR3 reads CASRRQAIGPQHF. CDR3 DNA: TGTGCCAGCAGGAGACAGGCTATTGGCCCCCAGCATTTT.

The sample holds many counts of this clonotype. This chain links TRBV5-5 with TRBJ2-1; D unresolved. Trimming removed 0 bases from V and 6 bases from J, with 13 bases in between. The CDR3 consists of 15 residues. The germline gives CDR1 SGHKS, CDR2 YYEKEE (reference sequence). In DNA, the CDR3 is TGTGCCAGCAGCTTGGTACAGCCCGGCGCCAATGAGCAGTTCTTC. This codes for CASSLVQPGANEQFF.

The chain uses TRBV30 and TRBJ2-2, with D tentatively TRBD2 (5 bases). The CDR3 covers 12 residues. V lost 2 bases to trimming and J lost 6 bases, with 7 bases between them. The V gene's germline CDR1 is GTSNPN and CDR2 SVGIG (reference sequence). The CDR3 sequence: CAWSPDSGELFF. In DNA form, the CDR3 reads TGTGCCTGGAGTCCGGACTCCGGGGAGCTGTTTTTT.

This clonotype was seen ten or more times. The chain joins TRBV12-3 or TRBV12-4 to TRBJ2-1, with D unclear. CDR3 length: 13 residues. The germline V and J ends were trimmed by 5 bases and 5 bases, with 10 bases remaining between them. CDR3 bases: TGTGCCAGCAGTCAGAGAGTGGACAATGAGCAGTTCTTC. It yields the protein CASSQRVDNEQFF.

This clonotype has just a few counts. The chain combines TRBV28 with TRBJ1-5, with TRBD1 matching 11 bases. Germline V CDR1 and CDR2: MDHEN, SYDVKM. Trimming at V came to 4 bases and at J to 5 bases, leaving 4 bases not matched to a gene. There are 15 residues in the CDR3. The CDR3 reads CASSSGTGGDQPQHF. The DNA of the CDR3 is TGTGCCAGCAGTTCAGGGACAGGGGGTGATCAGCCCCAGCATTTT.

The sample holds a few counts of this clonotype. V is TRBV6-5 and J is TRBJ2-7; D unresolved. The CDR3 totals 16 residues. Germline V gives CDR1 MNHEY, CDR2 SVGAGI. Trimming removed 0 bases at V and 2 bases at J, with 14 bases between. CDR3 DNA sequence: TGTGCCAGCAGTTACTCGAGTCAAGCACAGCCCTACGAGCAGTACTTC. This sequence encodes CASSYSSQAQPYEQYF.

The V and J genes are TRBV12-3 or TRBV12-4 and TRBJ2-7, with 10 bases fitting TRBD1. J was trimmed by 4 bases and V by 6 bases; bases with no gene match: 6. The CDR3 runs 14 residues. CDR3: CASRSGQGNYEQYF. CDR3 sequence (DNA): TGTGCCAGCAGGTCGGGACAGGGGAATTACGAGCAGTACTTC.

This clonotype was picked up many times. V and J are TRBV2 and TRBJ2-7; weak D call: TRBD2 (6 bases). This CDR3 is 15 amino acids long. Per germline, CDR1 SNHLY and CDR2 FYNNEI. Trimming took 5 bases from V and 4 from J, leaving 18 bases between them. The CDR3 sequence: CASSPTRAGSYEQYF. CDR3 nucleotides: TGTGCCAGCAGTCCTACCCGGGCGGGAAGTTACGAGCAGTACTTC.

The CDR3, as DNA: TGTGCCAGCAGCACTGACGTGAAGGCAGATACGCAGTATTTT. Its protein product is CASSTDVKADTQYF. The chain is built from TRBV5-4 and TRBJ2-3, with D hard to call. V was trimmed by 4 bases and J by 4 bases, leaving 13 bases between them. CDR3 length: 14 amino acids. Looked up from germline, CDR1 is SGHNT and CDR2 is YYREEE (reference sequence).

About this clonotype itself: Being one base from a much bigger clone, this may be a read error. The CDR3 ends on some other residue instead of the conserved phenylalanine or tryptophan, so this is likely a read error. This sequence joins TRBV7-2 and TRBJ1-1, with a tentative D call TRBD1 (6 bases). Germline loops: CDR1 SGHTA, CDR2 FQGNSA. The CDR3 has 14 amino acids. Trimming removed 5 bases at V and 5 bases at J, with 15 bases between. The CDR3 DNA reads TGTGCCAGCAGCCCCCCCGGGGGGCGGACTGAAGCTTTCTCT. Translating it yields CASSPPGGRTEAFS.

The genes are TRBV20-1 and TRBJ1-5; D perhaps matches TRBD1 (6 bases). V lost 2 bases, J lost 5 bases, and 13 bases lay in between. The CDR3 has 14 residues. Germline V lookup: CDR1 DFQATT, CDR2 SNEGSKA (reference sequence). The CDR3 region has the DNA TGCAGTGCTAGATTGGGGGGGGGCTATCAGCCCCAGCATTTT. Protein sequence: CSARLGGGYQPQHF.

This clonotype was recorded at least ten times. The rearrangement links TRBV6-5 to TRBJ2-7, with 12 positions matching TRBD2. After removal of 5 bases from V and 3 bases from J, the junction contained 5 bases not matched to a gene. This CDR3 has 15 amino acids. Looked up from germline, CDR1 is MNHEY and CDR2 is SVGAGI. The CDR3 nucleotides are TGTGCCAGCAGTCGAGGACTAGCGGGACTCTACGAGCAGTACTTC. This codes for CASSRGLAGLYEQYF.

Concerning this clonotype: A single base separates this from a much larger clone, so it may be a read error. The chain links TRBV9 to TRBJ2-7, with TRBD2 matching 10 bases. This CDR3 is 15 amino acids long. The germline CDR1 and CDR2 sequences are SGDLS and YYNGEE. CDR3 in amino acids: CASRVGLAETYEQYF. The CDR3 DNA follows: TGTGCCAGCAGAGTAGGACTAGCGGAGACCTACGAGCAGTACTTC.

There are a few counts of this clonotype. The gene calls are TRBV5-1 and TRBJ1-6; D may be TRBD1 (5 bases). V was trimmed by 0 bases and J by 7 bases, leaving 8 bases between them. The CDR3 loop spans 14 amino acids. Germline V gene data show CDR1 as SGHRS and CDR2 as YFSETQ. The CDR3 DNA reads TGCGCCAGCAGCTTGGACGGGGGGAATTCACCCCTCCACTTT. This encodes CASSLDGGNSPLHF.

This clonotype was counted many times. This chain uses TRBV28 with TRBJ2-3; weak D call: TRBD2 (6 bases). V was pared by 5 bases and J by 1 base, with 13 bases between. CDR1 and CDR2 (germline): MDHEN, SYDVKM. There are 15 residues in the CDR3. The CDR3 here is CASSPPGVGTDTQYF. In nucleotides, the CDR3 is TGTGCCAGCAGTCCCCCGGGGGTTGGCACAGATACGCAGTATTTT.

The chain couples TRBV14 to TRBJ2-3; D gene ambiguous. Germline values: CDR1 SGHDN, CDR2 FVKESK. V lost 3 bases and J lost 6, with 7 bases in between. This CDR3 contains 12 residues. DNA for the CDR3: TGTGCCAGCAGCCATTCGGATGATACGCAGTATTTT. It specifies CASSHSDDTQYF.

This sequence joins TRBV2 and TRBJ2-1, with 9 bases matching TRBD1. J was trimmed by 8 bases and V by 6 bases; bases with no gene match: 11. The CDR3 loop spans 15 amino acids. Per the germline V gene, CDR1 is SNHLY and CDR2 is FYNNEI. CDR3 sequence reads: CASRMGQGLHDEQFF. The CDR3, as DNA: TGTGCCAGCAGGATGGGACAGGGTCTCCACGATGAGCAGTTCTTC.

CDR3 bases: TGCAGCTCGACAGACCTGAACACTGAAGCTTTCTTT. This gives the protein CSSTDLNTEAFF. The chain joins TRBV29-1 to TRBJ1-1; possible D gene TRBD1, 5 bases. The V end lost 8 bases, the J end lost 0 bases, and 10 bases lay between the germline ends. CDR1 SQVTM and CDR2 ANQGSEA come from the germline V gene. The CDR3 length is 12 residues.

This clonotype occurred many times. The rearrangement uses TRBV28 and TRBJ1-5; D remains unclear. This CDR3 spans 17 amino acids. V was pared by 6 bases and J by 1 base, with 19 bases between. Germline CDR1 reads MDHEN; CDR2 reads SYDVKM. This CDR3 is CASRAGSHPRSNQPQHF. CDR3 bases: TGTGCCAGCAGAGCCGGGAGTCACCCACGGAGCAATCAGCCCCAGCATTTT. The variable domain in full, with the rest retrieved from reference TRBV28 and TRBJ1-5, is DVKVTQSSRYLVKRTGEKVFLECVQDMDHENMFWYRQDPGLGLRLIYFSYDVKMKEKGDIPEGYSVSREKKERFSLILESASTNQTSMYLCASRAGSHPRSNQPQHFGDGTRLSIL.

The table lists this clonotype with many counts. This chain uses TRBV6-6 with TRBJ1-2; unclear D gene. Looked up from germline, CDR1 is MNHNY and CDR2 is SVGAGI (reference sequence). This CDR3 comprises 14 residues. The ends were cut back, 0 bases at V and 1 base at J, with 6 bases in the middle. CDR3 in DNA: TGTGCCAGCAGTTACTCGAAGGGTAACTATGGCTACACCTTC. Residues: CASSYSKGNYGYTF.

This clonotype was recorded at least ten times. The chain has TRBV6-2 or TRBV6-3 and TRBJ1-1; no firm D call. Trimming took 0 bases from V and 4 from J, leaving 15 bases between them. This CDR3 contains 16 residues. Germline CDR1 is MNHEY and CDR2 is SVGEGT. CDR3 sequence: CASSYSRSSMVTEAFF. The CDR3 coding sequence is TGTGCCAGCAGTTACTCGAGGTCATCCATGGTCACTGAAGCTTTCTTT.

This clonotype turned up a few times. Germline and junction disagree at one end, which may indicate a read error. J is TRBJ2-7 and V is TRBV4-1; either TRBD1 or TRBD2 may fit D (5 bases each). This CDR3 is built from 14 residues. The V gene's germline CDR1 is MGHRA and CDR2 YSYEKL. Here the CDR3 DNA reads TGCGCCAGCAGCCAAGATTTGTTCGGGACCACATTTGCCTTC. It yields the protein CASSQDLFGTTFAF.

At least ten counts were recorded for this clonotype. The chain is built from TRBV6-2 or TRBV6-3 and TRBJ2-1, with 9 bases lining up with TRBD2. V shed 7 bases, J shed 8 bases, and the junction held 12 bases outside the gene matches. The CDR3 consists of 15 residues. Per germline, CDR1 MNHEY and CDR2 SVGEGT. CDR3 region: CASTKGASGVDEQFF. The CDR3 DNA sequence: TGTGCCAGCACTAAGGGGGCTAGCGGGGTCGATGAGCAGTTCTTC.

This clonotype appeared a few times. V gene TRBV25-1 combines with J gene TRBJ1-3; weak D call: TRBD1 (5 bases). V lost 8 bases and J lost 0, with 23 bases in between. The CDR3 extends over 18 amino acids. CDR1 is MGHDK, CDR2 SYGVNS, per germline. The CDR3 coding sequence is TGTGCCAGCGACAGAAACGAAGTATCGTACTACTCTGGAAACACCATATATTTT. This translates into CASDRNEVSYYSGNTIYF.

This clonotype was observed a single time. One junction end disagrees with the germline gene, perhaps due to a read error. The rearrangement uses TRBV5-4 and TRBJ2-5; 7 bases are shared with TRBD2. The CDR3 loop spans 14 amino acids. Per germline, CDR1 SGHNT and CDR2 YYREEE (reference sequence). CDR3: CASTLGLSGETQYF. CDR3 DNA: TGTGCCAGCACCTTGGGACTAAGCGGGGAGACCCAGTACTTC.

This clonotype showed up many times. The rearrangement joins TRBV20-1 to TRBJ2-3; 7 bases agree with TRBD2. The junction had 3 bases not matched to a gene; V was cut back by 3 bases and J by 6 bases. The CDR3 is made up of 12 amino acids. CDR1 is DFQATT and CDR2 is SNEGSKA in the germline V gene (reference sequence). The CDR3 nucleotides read TGCAGTGCTAGCGGGAGGTGGGATACGCAGTATTTT. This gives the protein CSASGRWDTQYF.

The CDR3 DNA reads as TGCAGCGTCGGGGGGGGCACAGATACGCAGTATTTT. It translates to CSVGGGTDTQYF. The rearrangement links TRBV29-1 to TRBJ2-3; 8 nucleotides align to TRBD2. With V trimmed by 6 bases and J by 1 base, 0 bases remained unmatched. Germline V gene lookup returns CDR1 SQVTM and CDR2 ANQGSEA. The CDR3 totals 12 residues.